The clone carrying this T cell receptor beta chain was observed a few times. Its antigen is unidentified. The sample is drawn from a study of breast tumors, draining lymph nodes, adjacent tissues. TCRdb analysed the multiplex PCR reads with MiXCR anew, one entry per CDR3 protein. The sample lists around 140,000 distinct CDR3 sequences; about a fifth were seen once. The lymph nodes were axillary draining lymph nodes from breast cancer patients. With 7 bases clipped from V and 5 bases from J, the junction kept 9 bases outside the gene matches. This CDR3 has 14 amino acids. Looked up from germline, CDR1 is LNHDA and CDR2 is SQIVND (reference sequence). Study-wide points: The data were judged consistent with most tumor T cells coming from lymph node and expanding in tumor. Tumor TCR diversity was below lymph nodes but above nontumor tissue. That most tumor T cells come from lymph nodes remained unproven.

This receptor was identified in a female donor with breast cancer. Some clones in this sample may be carry-over from other donors' samples. The chain employs TRBV19 and TRBJ2-5, with TRBD1 matching 8 bases. Sequenced sample: axillary lymph node tissue. The CDR3: CASTSQGARETQYF. The CDR3 DNA reads as TGTGCCAGTACCTCGCAGGGGGCTCGTGAGACCCAGTACTTC.